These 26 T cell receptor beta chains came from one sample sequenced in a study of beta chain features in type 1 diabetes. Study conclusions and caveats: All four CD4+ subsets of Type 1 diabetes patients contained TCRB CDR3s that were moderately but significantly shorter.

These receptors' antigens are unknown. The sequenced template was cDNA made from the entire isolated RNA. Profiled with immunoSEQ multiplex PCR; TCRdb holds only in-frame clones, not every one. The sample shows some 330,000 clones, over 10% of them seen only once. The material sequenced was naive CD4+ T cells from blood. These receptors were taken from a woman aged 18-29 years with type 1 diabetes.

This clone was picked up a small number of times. This CDR3 reads CASSLVSGGHTYNEQFF. CDR3 sequence (DNA): TGTGCCAGCAGCTTAGTAAGCGGGGGCCACACCTACAATGAGCAGTTCTTC. The J gene is TRBJ2-1, the V gene TRBV7-6, with 8 bases matching TRBD2. V trimming: 1 base; J trimming: 2 bases; junction bases outside the gene matches: 7. The CDR3 consists of 17 residues. Per the germline V gene, CDR1 is SGHVS and CDR2 is FNYEAQ.

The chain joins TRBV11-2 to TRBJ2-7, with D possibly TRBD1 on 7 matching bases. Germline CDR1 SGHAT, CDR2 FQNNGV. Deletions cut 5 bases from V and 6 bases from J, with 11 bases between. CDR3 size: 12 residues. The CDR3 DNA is TGTGCCAGCAGCGCAGGGGGGTTCGAGCAGTACTTC. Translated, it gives CASSAGGFEQYF. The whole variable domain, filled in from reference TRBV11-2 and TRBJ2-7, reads EAGVAQSPRYKIIEKRQSVAFWCNPISGHATLYWYQQILGQGPKLLIQFQNNGVVDDSQLPKDRFSAERLKGVDSTLKIQPAKLEDSAVYLCASSAGGFEQYFGPGTRLTVT.

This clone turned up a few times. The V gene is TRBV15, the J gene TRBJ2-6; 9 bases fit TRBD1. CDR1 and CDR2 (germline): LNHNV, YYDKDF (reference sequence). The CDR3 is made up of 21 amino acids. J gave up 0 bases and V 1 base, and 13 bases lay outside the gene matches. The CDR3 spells CATSRASQGGQGSSGANVLTF. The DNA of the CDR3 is TGTGCCACCAGCAGAGCAAGTCAAGGGGGACAGGGAAGCTCTGGGGCCAACGTCCTGACTTTC. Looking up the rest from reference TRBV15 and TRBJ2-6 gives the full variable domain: DAMVIQNPRYQVTQFGKPVTLSCSQTLNHNVMYWYQQKSSQAPKLLFHYYDKDFNNEADTPDNFQSRRPNTSFCFLDIRSPGLGDTAMYLCATSRASQGGQGSSGANVLTFGAGSRLTVL.

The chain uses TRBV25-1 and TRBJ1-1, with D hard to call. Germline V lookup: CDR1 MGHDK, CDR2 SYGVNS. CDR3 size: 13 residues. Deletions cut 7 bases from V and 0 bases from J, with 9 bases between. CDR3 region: CASKGGLNTEAFF. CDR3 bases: TGTGCCAGCAAGGGAGGGTTGAACACTGAAGCTTTCTTT.

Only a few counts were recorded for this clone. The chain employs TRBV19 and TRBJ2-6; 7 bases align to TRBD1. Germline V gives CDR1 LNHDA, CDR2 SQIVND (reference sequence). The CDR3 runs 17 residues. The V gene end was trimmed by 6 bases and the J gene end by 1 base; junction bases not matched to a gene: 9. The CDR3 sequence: CASRTDRVRSGANVLTF. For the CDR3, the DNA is TGTGCCAGTAGGACAGACAGGGTGAGGTCTGGGGCCAACGTCCTGACTTTC.

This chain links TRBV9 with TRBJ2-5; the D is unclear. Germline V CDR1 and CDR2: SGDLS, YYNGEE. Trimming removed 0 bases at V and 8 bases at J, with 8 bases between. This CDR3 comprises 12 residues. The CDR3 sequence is CASSVDLGTQYF. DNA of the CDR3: TGTGCCAGCAGCGTAGATTTGGGCACCCAGTACTTC.

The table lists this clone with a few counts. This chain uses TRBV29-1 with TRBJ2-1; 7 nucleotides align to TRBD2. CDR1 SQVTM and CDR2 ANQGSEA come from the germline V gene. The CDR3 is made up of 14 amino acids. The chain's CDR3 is CACKGASGYNEQFF. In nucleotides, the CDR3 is TGCGCTTGCAAAGGGGCTAGCGGTTACAATGAGCAGTTCTTC.

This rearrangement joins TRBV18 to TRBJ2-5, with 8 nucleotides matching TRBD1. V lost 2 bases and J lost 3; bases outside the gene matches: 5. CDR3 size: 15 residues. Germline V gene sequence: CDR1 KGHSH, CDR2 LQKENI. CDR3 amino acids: CASSPRTGHEETQYF. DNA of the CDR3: TGTGCCAGCTCACCAAGGACAGGGCACGAAGAGACCCAGTACTTC.

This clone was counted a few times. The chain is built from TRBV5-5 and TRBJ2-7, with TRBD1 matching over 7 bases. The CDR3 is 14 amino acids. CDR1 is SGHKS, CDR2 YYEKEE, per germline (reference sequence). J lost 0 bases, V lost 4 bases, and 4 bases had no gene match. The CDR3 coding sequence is TGTGCCAGCAGCGGGACAGCGATCTCCTACGAGCAGTACTTC. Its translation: CASSGTAISYEQYF.

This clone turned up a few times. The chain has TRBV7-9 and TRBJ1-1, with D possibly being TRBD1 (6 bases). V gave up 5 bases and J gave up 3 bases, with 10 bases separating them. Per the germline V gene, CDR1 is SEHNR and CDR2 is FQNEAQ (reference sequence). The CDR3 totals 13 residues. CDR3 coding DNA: TGTGCCAGCAGCCTACAGGGATACACTGAAGCTTTCTTT. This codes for CASSLQGYTEAFF.

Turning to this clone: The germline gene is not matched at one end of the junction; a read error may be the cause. CDR3 protein: CASSYSSSRVNPNYF. CDR3 sequence (DNA): TGTGCCAGCAGTTACTCCAGTAGCAGGGTTAACCCCAATTACTTC. The chain recombines TRBV6-6 with TRBJ1-2, with D possibly being TRBD1 (5 bases). CDR1 and CDR2 from the germline V gene are MNHNY and SVGAGI (reference sequence). The CDR3 length is 15 residues.

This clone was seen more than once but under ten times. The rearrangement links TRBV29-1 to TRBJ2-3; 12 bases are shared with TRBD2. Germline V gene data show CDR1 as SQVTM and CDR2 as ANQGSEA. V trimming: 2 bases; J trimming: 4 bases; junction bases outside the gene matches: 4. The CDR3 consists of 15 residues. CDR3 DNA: TGCAGCGTTGAACGGCTAGCGGGAGGGTCAGATACGCAGTATTTT. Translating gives CSVERLAGGSDTQYF.

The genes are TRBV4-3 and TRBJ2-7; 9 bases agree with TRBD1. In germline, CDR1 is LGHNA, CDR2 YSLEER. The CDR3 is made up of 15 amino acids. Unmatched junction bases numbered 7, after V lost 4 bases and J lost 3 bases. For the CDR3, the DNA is TGCGCCAGCAGCCCCCGGACAGGGGATCTCTACGAGCAGTACTTC. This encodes CASSPRTGDLYEQYF.

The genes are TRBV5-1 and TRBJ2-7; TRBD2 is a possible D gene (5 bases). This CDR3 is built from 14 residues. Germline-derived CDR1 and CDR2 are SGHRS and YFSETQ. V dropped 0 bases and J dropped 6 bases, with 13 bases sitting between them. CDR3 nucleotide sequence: TGCGCCAGCAGCTTGGCCTTGACTACGAGCGAGCAGTACTTC. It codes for CASSLALTTSEQYF.

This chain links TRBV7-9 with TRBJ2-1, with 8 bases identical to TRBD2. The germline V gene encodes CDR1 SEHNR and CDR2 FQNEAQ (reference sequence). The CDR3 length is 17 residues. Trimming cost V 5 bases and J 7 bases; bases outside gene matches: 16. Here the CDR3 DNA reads TGTGCCAGCAGCCCCAGAACCGGGGGTGGGACTAGTAATGAGCAGTTCTTC. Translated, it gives CASSPRTGGGTSNEQFF.

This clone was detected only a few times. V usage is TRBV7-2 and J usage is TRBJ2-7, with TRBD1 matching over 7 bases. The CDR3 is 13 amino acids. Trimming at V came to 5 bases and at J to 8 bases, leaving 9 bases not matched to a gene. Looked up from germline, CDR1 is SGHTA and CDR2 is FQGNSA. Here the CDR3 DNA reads TGTGCCAGCAGCCGCGAAGGGGGACAGCAGCAGTACTTC. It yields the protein CASSREGGQQQYF.

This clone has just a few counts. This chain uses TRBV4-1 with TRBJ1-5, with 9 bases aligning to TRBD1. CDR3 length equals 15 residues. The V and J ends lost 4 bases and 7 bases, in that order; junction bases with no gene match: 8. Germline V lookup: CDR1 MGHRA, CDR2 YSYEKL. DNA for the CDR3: TGCGCCAGCAGCCTCCGGACAGGGGATGGGCAGCCCCAGCATTTT. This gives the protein CASSLRTGDGQPQHF.

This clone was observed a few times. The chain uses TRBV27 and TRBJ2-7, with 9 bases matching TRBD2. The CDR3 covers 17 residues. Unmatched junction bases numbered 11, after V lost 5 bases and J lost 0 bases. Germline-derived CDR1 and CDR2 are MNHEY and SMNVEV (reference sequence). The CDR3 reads CASSIAGDPAFSYEQYF. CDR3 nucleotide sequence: TGTGCCAGCAGTATAGCGGGAGATCCTGCATTCTCCTACGAGCAGTACTTC.

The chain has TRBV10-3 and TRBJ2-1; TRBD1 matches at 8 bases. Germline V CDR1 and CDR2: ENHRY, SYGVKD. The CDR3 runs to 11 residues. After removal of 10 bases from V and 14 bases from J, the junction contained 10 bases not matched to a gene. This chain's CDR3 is CASKTDRGEFF. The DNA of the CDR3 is TGTGCCAGCAAGACAGACAGGGGAGAGTTCTTC.

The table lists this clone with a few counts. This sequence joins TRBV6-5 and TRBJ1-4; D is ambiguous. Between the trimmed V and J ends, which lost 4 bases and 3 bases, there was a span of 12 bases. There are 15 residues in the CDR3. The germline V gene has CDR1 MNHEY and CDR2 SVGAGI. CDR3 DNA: TGTGCCAGCAGTTTAATCAGGAAGTCTAATGAAAAACTGTTTTTT. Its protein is CASSLIRKSNEKLFF.

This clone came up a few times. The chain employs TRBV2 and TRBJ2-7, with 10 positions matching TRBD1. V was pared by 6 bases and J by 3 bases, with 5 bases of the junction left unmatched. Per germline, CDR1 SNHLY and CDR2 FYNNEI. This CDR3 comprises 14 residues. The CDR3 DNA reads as TGTGCCAGCAGCGCGACAGGGGGCAGCTACGAGCAGTACTTC. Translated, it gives CASSATGGSYEQYF.

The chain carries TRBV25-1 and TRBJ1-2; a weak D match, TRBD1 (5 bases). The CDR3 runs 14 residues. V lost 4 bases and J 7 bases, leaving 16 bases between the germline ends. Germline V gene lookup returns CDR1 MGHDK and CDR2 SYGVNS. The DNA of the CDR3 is TGTGCCAGCAGTGGCCTGACAGAGGCTCGTGGCTACACCTTC. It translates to CASSGLTEARGYTF.

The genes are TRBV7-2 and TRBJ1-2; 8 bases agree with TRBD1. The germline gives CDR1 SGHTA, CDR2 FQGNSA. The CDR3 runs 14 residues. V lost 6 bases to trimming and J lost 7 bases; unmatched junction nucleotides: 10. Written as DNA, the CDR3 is TGTGCCAGCAGGAGGGGACAGGCGACCTCTGGCTACACCTTC. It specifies CASRRGQATSGYTF.

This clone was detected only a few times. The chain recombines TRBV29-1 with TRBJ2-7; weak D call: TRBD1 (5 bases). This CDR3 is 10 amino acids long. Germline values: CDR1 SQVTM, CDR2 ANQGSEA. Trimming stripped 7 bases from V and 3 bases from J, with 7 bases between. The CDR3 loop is CSETDYEQYF. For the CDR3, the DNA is TGCAGCGAGACAGACTACGAGCAGTACTTC.

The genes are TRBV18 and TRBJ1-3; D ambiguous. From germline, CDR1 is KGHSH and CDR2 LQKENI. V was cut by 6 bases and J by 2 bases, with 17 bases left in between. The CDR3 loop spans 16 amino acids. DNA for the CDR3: TGTGCCAGCTCCCCTCGACACATTTACCCTGGAAACACCATATATTTT. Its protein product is CASSPRHIYPGNTIYF.

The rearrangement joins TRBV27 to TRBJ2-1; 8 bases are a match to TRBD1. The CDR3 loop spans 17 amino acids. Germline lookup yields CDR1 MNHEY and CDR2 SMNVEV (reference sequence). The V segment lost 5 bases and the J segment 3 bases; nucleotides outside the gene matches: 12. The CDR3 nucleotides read TGTGCCAGCAGTCCAGTTCCGACAGGGGTGGACTACAATGAGCAGTTCTTC. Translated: CASSPVPTGVDYNEQFF.